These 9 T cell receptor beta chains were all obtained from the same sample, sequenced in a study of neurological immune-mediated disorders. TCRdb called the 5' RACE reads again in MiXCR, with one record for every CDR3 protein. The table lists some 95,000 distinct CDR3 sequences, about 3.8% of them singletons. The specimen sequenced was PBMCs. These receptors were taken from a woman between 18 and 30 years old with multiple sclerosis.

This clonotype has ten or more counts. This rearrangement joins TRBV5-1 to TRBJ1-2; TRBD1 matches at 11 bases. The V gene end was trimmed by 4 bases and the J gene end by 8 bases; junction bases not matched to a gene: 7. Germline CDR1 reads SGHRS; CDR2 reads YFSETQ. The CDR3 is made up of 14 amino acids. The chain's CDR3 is CASSPEDRGRGYTF. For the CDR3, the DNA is TGCGCCAGCAGCCCCGAGGACAGGGGGCGCGGCTACACCTTC. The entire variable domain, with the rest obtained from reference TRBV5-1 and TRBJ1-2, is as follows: KAGVTQTPRYLIKTRGQQVTLSCSPISGHRSVSWYQQTPGQGLQFLFEYFSETQRNKGNFPGRFSGRQFSNSRSEMNVSTLELGDSALYLCASSPEDRGRGYTFGSGTRLTVV.

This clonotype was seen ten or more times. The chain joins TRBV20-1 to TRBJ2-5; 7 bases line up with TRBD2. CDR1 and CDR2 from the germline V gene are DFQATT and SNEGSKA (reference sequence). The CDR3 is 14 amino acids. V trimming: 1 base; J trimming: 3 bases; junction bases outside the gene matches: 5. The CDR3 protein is CSARAGRGKETQYF. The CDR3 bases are TGCAGTGCTAGAGCAGGGCGGGGGAAAGAGACCCAGTACTTC.

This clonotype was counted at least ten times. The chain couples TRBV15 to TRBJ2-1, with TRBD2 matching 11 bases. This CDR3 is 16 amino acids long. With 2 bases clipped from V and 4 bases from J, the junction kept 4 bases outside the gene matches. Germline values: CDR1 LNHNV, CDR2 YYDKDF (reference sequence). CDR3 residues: CATSRSGTSGYNEQFF. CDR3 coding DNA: TGTGCCACCAGCAGATCCGGGACTAGCGGATACAATGAGCAGTTCTTC.

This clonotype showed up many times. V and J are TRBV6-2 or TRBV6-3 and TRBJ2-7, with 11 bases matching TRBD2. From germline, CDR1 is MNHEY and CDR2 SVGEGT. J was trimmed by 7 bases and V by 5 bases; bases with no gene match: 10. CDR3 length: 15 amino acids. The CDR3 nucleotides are TGTGCCAGCAGTCTGACACTAGCGGGAGTTGGTGAGCAGTACTTC. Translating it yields CASSLTLAGVGEQYF.

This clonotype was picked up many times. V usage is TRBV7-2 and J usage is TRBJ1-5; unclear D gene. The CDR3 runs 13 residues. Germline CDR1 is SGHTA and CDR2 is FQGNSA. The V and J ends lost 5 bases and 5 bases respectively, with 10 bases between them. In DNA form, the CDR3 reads TGTGCCAGCAGCCTCGGATGGGATCAGCCCCAGCATTTT. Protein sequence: CASSLGWDQPQHF. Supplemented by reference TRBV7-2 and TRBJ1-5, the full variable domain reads GAGVSQSPSNKVTEKGKDVELRCDPISGHTALYWYRQSLGQGLEFLIYFQGNSAPDKSGLPSDRFSAERTGGSVSTLTIQRTQQEDSAVYLCASSLGWDQPQHFGDGTRLSIL.

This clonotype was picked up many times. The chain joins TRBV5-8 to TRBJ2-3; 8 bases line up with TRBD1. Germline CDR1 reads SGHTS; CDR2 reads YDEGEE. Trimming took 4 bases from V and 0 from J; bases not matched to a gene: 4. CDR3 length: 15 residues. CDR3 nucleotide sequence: TGTGCCAGCAGCCTTGGACAGGGAAGCACAGATACGCAGTATTTT. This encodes CASSLGQGSTDTQYF.

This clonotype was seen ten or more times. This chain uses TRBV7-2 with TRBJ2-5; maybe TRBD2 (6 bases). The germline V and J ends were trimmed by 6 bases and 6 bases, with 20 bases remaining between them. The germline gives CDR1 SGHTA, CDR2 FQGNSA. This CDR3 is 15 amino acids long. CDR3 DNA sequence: TGTGCCAGCAGTCCCGCCGGGAGTGCTTCGAAGACCCAGTACTTC. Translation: CASSPAGSASKTQYF.

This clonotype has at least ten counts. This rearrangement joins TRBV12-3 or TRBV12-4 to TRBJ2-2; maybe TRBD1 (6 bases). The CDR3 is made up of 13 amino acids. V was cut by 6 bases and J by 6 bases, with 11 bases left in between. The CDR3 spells CASSFTGSGELFF. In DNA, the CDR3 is TGTGCCAGCAGCTTTACAGGGTCCGGGGAGCTGTTTTTT.

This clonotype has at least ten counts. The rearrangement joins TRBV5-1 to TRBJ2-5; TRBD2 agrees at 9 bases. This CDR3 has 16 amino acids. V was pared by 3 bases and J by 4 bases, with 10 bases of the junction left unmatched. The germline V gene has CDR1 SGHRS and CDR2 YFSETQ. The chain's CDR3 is CASSWGGLAGRETQYF. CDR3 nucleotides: TGCGCCAGCAGCTGGGGGGGGCTAGCGGGACGAGAGACCCAGTACTTC.